The sequence of this TCR beta chain was determined in a study of T cell repertoires in cytomegalovirus infection. Turning to the study itself: TCR beta signatures that were public indicated CMV infection and matching HLA type.

TCRdb recomputed calls from the reads with MiXCR, one row per CDR3 protein. Of 200,000 to 300,000 distinct CDR3 sequences listed, 9.1% are singletons. This clonotype was seen repeatedly, ten times or more. Its antigen is as yet unknown. Overall study findings and caveats: Ex vivo, HLA-C-restricted CMV-specific TCR beta clonotypes prevailed over the rest of the response.

The germline CDR1 and CDR2 sequences are MNHEY and SVGEGT. The CDR3 spans 13 residues. J was trimmed by 8 bases and V by 9 bases; bases with no gene match: 7. This sequence was found in a human donor in good health (CMV status not recorded). Some clones in this sample may be carry-over from other donors' samples. Sequenced: PBMCs. The rearrangement links TRBV6-2 or TRBV6-3 to TRBJ1-6, with 7 bases identical to TRBD1. In DNA, the CDR3 is TGTGCCAGTTGCCGGGACAGTTATTCACCCCTCCACTTT. The encoded protein is CASCRDSYSPLHF.